This TCR beta chain derives from a study of blood T cell repertoires in COVID-19. Study-level background: Material from acute and convalescent COVID-19 was sourced from the United States, Italy and Spain. T cells, B-cell-depleted T cells, or PBMCs supplied cDNA or gDNA.

Germline CDR1 is MNHEY and CDR2 is SMNVEV (reference sequence). The length of the CDR3 is 15 residues. Trimming at V came to 3 bases and at J to 1 base, leaving 2 bases not matched to a gene. The authors' processing: Amplified reference gene primers provided the basis for estimating nucleated cell counts. Assay used: immunoSEQ multiplex PCR; TCRdb lists only in-frame clones, some missing. The V and J calls and the clone size are those of that table, but D and trimming were determined from the DNA. The table records 120,000 to 150,000 clones, around 76% of them present only once. V and J are TRBV27 and TRBJ2-3; 9 bases are shared with TRBD1. The source material was peripheral blood. The TCR originated in an elderly man with acute or convalescent COVID-19. CDR3 bases: TGTGCCAGCAGTTTGACAGGGGGTGGCACAGATACGCAGTATTTT. Amino acid sequence: CASSLTGGGTDTQYF.